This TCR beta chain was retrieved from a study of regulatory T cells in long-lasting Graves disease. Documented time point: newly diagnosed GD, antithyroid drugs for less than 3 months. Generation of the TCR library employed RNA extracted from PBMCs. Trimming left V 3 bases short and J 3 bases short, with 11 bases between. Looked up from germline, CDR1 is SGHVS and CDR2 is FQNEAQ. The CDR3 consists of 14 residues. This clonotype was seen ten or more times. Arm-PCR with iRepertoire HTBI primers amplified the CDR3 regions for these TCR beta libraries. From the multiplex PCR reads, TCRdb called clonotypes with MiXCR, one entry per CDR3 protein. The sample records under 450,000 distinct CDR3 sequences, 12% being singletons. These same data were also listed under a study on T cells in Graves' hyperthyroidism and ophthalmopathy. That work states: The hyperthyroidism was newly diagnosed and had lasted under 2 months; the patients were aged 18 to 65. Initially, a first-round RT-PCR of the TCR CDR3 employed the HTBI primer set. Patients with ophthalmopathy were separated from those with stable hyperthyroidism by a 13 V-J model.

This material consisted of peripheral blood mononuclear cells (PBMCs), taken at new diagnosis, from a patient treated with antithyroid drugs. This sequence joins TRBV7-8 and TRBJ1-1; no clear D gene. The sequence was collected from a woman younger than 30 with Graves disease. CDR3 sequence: CASSFVMGDTEAFF. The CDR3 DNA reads TGTGCCAGCAGCTTCGTAATGGGCGACACTGAAGCTTTCTTT. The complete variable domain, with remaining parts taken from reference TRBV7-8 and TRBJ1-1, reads GAGVSQSPRYKVAKRGQDVALRCDPISGHVSLFWYQQALGQGPEFLTYFQNEAQLDKSGLPSDRFFAERPEGSVSTLKIQRTQQEDSAVYLCASSFVMGDTEAFFGQGTRLTVV.